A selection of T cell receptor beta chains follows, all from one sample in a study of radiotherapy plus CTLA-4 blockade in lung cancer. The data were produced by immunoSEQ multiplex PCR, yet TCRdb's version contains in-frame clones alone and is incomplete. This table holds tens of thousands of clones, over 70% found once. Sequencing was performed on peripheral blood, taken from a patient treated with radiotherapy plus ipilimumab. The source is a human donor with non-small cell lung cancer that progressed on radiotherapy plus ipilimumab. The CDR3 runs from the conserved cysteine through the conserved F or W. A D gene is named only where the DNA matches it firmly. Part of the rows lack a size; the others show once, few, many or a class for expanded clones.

CASSPSVDEQFF | TGTGCCAGCAGCCCCTCCGTGGATGAGCAGTTCTTC | TRBV4-2 | NA | TRBJ2-1 | NA
CASSFPGTPLVLTF | TGTGCCAGCAGTTTCCCCGGGACACCTCTGGTCCTGACTTTC | TRBV6-5 | few | TRBJ2-6 | NA
CASSQGQGAGKTQYF | TGCGCCAGCAGCCAAGGACAGGGGGCGGGTAAGACCCAGTACTTC | TRBV4-3 | NA | TRBJ2-5 | TRBD1
CASSFSGGTYNEQFF | TGTGCCAGTAGTTTTAGCGGGGGGACTTACAATGAGCAGTTCTTC | TRBV19 | NA | TRBJ2-1 | TRBD2
CASIGGPNTEAFF | TGTGCCTCGATAGGAGGCCCGAACACTGAAGCTTTCTTT | TRBV30 | few | TRBJ1-1 | NA
CASSLALSSWETQYF | TGTGCCAGCAGCTTAGCGCTGTCGAGTTGGGAGACCCAGTACTTC | TRBV7-6 | NA | TRBJ2-5 | NA
CASSRGQGRTYEQYF | TGTGCCAGTAGTAGGGGACAGGGGCGGACCTACGAGCAGTACTTC | TRBV19 | NA | TRBJ2-7 | TRBD1
CASSLGGTGGWGLPDTQYF | TGTGCCAGCAGTTTGGGTGGGACAGGGGGCTGGGGCCTCCCAGATACGCAGTATTTT | TRBV27 | NA | TRBJ2-3 | TRBD1
CASVQAGRINTGELFF | TGTGCCAGCGTGCAAGCCGGGAGGATAAACACCGGGGAGCTGTTTTTT | TRBV7-9 | NA | TRBJ2-2 | TRBD2
CASSYSRTAYEQYF | TGTGCCAGCAGTTACTCGCGAACAGCCTACGAGCAGTACTTC | TRBV6-6 | NA | TRBJ2-7 | NA
CASSLGQGGKNIQYF | TGTGCCAGCAGCTTAGGTCAGGGTGGCAAAAACATTCAGTACTTC | TRBV5-4 | NA | TRBJ2-4 | NA
CASSRDRASNSPLHF | TGTGCCAGCAGCCGCGACAGGGCGAGTAATTCACCCCTCCACTTT | TRBV5-4 | NA | TRBJ1-6 | TRBD1
CASSQGSHQVDTQYF | TGTGCCAGCAGCCAAGGAAGCCACCAGGTAGATACGCAGTATTTT | TRBV14 | once | TRBJ2-3 | NA
CASSPARGKEGYEQYF | TGTGCCAGCAGCCCCGCCCGGGGGAAGGAAGGCTACGAGCAGTACTTC | TRBV11-2 | NA | TRBJ2-7 | NA
CASSSLLAGPLSSYEQYF | TGTGCCAGCAGCTCCCTACTAGCGGGGCCCCTAAGCTCCTACGAGCAGTACTTC | TRBV9 | NA | TRBJ2-7 | TRBD2
CASKDGGAHEQFF | TGTGCCAGCAAGGACGGGGGGGCGCATGAGCAGTTCTTC | TRBV7-2 | NA | TRBJ2-1 | TRBD2
CASSLGGRGGRDEQFF | TGTGCCAGCAGCCTCGGAGGGCGGGGGGGCCGCGATGAGCAGTTCTTC | TRBV5-4 | NA | TRBJ2-1 | TRBD2
CVSSVGLNTEAFF | TGTGTCAGCAGCGTAGGCCTAAACACTGAAGCTTTCTTT | TRBV9 | NA | TRBJ1-1 | NA
CASSLPTGRGSYNEQFF | TGTGCCAGCAGCTTACCGACGGGGCGGGGAAGCTACAATGAGCAGTTCTTC | TRBV11-1 | NA | TRBJ2-1 | NA
CAGRGTYEQYF | TGTGCAGGCAGGGGCACATACGAGCAGTACTTC | TRBV6-1 | NA | TRBJ2-7 | NA
CASSYRGGTVF | TGTGCCAGCAGTTACAGGGGAGGGACGGTCTTT | TRBV7-9 | NA | TRBJ1-1 | TRBD1
CASSLEGAQPQHF | TGTGCCAGCAGCTTAGAAGGGGCCCAGCCCCAGCATTTT | TRBV7-9 | NA | TRBJ1-5 | NA
CASSIISRGLAKNIQYF | TGTGCCAGTAGTATTATCTCACGGGGACTAGCCAAAAACATTCAGTACTTC | TRBV19 | NA | TRBJ2-4 | NA
CASSLIPGGLGTEAFF | TGTGCCAGCAGCTTAATCCCCGGGGGGCTCGGCACTGAAGCTTTCTTT | TRBV7-6 | NA | TRBJ1-1 | NA
CASSLDRSYEQYF | TGCGCCAGCAGCTTGGACCGGTCATACGAGCAGTACTTC | TRBV5-1 | NA | TRBJ2-7 | NA
CASTLGRVTEAFF | TGTGCCAGCACCCTGGGGAGGGTGACTGAAGCTTTCTTT | TRBV5-6 | NA | TRBJ1-1 | NA
CSVERAGTGSTDTQYF | TGCAGCGTTGAAAGGGCAGGGACGGGTAGCACAGATACGCAGTATTTT | TRBV29-1 | NA | TRBJ2-3 | NA
CATTDGGSGNTIYF | TGTGCCACTACGGACGGTGGCTCTGGAAACACCATATATTTT | TRBV6-6 | NA | TRBJ1-3 | NA
CAWTRGGDTQYF | TGTGCCTGGACTCGAGGTGGGGATACGCAGTATTTT | TRBV30 | NA | TRBJ2-3 | NA
CASRKASGSSNQPQHF | TGTGCCAGCAGAAAAGCGTCGGGTTCTAGCAATCAGCCCCAGCATTTT | TRBV2 | once | TRBJ1-5 | NA
CASSPLTASYEQYF | TGTGCCAGCAGCCCACTGACAGCCTCCTACGAGCAGTACTTC | TRBV5-5 | NA | TRBJ2-7 | NA
CASSVAGTTGELFF | TGTGCCAGCAGCGTAGCTGGTACCACCGGGGAGCTGTTTTTT | TRBV9 | NA | TRBJ2-2 | NA
CASSPPSESTDTQYF | TGTGCCAGCAGCCCCCCTAGCGAGAGCACAGATACGCAGTATTTT | TRBV9 | NA | TRBJ2-3 | NA
CASRTGTGGAEQYF | TGCGCCAGCAGAACCGGGACAGGGGGCGCCGAGCAGTACTTC | TRBV5-1 | NA | TRBJ2-7 | TRBD1
CASRFGWDYGYTF | TGTGCCAGCAGGTTTGGGTGGGACTATGGCTACACCTTC | TRBV5-6 | NA | TRBJ1-2 | NA
CASSLDQLSHNEQFF | TGTGCCAGCAGCTTAGACCAGCTCTCCCACAATGAGCAGTTCTTC | TRBV7-3 | NA | TRBJ2-1 | NA
CASSLLPRAEMNTEAFF | TGTGCCAGCAGCTTGCTACCCCGGGCTGAGATGAACACTGAAGCTTTCTTT | TRBV11-1 | few | TRBJ1-1 | NA
CASSPGTGQAFF | TGTGCCAGCAGCCCCGGGACAGGGCAGGCTTTCTTT | TRBV9 | NA | TRBJ1-1 | TRBD1
CATHRQGKDTEAFF | TGTGCCACCCATAGACAGGGGAAGGACACTGAAGCTTTCTTT | TRBV10-3 | NA | TRBJ1-1 | TRBD1
CASSPGTDITVNTGELFF | TGCGCCAGCAGCCCCGGGACAGATATAACTGTGAACACCGGGGAGCTGTTTTTT | TRBV4-3 | NA | TRBJ2-2 | TRBD1
CAISTREGSKGETQYF | TGTGCCATCAGCACTCGGGAGGGGTCGAAGGGAGAGACCCAGTACTTC | TRBV10-3 | NA | TRBJ2-5 | TRBD2
CASSLIAGGRNEQFF | TGTGCCAGCAGCTTAATAGCGGGAGGGAGGAATGAGCAGTTCTTC | TRBV7-3 | NA | TRBJ2-1 | TRBD2
CASSRSADPSYNEQFF | TGTGCTAGCAGCCGCTCTGCGGACCCTTCCTACAATGAGCAGTTCTTC | TRBV7-7 | NA | TRBJ2-1 | NA
CASSRLVSDTQYF | TGTGCCAGCAGCCGACTAGTCTCAGATACGCAGTATTTT | TRBV2 | NA | TRBJ2-3 | NA